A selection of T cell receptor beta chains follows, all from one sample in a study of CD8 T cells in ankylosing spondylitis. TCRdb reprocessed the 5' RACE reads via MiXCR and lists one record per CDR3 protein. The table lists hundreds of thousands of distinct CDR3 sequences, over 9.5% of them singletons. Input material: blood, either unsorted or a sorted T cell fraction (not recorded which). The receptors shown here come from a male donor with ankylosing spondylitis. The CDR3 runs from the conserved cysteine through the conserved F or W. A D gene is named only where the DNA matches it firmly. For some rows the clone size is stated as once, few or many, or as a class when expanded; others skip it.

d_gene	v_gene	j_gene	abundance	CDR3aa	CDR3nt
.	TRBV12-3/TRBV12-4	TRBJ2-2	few	CASEGGTVAGELFF	TGTGCCAGCGAAGGCGGGACCGTCGCCGGGGAGCTGTTTTTT
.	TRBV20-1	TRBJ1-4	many	CSAESRQGSREKLFF	TGCAGTGCTGAGAGTAGGCAGGGGTCAAGAGAAAAACTGTTTTTT
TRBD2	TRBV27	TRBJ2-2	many	CASKPSGSLVGTGELFF	TGTGCCAGCAAGCCTAGCGGGAGCTTGGTAGGAACCGGGGAGCTGTTTTTT
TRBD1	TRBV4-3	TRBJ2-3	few	CASSQWTGADTQYF	TGCGCCAGCAGCCAATGGACAGGGGCAGATACGCAGTATTTT
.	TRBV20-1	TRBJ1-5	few	CSARGWSNQPQHF	TGCAGTGCTAGAGGGTGGAGCAATCAGCCCCAGCATTTT
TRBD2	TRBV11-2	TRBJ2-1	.	CASTLSGDSYNEQFF	TGTGCCAGCACCCTTAGCGGGGACTCCTACAATGAGCAGTTCTTC
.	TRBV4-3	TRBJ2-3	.	CASSRAGSYGSTDTQYF	TGCGCCAGCAGCAGGGCGGGTAGCTACGGGAGCACAGATACGCAGTATTTT
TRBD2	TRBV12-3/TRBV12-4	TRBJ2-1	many	CASSRGLANEQFF	TGTGCCAGCAGCCGTGGACTAGCGAATGAGCAGTTCTTC
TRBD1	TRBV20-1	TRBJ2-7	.	CSAHDREFTYEQYF	TGCAGTGCACATGACAGGGAGTTTACCTACGAGCAGTACTTC
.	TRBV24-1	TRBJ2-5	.	CATSDPRGRGLKETQYF	TGTGCCACCAGTGACCCGAGAGGGAGGGGGTTGAAAGAGACCCAGTACTTC
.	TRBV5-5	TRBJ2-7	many	CASTLLYEQYF	TGTGCCAGCACCCTCTTGTACGAGCAGTACTTC
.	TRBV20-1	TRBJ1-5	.	CSARVAGGQPQHF	TGCAGTGCTAGAGTTGCGGGGGGGCAGCCCCAGCATTTT
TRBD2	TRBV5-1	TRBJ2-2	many	CASSLAAGGPTGELFF	TGCGCCAGCAGCTTGGCGGCGGGAGGGCCAACCGGGGAGCTGTTTTTT
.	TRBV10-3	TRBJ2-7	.	CAIRNDHEQYF	TGTGCCATCAGGAACGACCACGAGCAGTACTTC
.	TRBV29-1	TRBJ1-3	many	CSVEADSRDTIYF	TGCAGCGTTGAAGCGGACTCGCGGGACACCATATATTTT
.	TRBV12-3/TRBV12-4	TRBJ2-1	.	CASRDTRRVNEQFF	TGTGCCAGCAGGGACACCCGACGCGTAAATGAGCAGTTCTTC
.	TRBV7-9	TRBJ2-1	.	CASSLLFSGEQFF	TGTGCCAGCAGCTTACTCTTTTCTGGAGAGCAGTTCTTC
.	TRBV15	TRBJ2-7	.	CATSRDTGAWGGGQYF	TGTGCCACCAGCAGAGATACGGGGGCCTGGGGAGGGGGACAGTACTTC
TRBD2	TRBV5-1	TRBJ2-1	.	CASSLLAGAADEQFF	TGCGCCAGCAGCTTATTAGCGGGAGCCGCGGATGAGCAGTTCTTC
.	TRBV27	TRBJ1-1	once	CASSSFPGRPTEAFF	TGTGCCAGCAGTTCATTCCCGGGCAGACCCACTGAAGCTTTCTTT
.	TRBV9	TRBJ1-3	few	CASSVEIGNTIYF	TGTGCCAGCAGCGTAGAAATTGGAAACACCATATATTTT
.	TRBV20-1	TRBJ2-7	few	CSATRTGLVVYEQYF	TGCAGTGCGACAAGAACGGGTCTGGTGGTCTACGAGCAGTACTTC
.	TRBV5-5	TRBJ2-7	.	CASSRIQGGSYEQYF	TGTGCCAGCAGCCGGATACAGGGGGGGTCCTACGAGCAGTACTTC
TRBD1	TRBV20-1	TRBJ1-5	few	CSAHRGTNNQPQHF	TGCAGTGCCCACAGGGGGACCAACAATCAGCCCCAGCATTTT
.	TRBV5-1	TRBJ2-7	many	CASSQDSSYEQYF	TGCGCCAGCAGCCAGGACAGTTCCTACGAGCAGTACTTC
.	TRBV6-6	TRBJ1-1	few	CASRGHQSTEAFF	TGTGCCAGCAGGGGACATCAGTCCACTGAAGCTTTCTTT
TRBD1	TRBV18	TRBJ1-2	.	CASSPVGTANYGYTF	TGTGCCAGCTCACCCGTAGGGACAGCCAACTATGGCTACACCTTC
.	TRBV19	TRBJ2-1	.	CASSIDRRQLSYNEQFF	TGTGCCAGTAGTATAGATAGGCGCCAACTCTCCTACAATGAGCAGTTCTTC
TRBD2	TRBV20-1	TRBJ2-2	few	CSARDSGRRAGELFF	TGCAGTGCTAGAGATAGCGGGAGAAGGGCCGGGGAGCTGTTTTTT
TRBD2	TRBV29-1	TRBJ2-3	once	CSVFSGTSTDTQYF	TGCAGCGTGTTTAGCGGGACCAGCACAGATACGCAGTATTTT
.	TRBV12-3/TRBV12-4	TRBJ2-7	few	CASSLELWGGQDSYEQYF	TGTGCCAGCAGTTTAGAGCTTTGGGGGGGACAGGATTCTTACGAGCAGTACTTC
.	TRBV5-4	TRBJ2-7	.	CASSLGHLDEQYF	TGTGCCAGCAGCTTGGGACACCTAGACGAGCAGTACTTC
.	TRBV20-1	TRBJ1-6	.	CSARRISSYNSPLHF	TGCAGTGCTAGGAGGATCAGCTCCTATAATTCACCCCTCCACTTT
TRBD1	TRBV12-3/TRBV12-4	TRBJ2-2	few	CASSDRGRTGELFF	TGTGCCAGCAGCGACAGGGGGCGGACCGGGGAGCTGTTTTTT
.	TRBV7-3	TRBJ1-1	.	CASSLGRAAAPFF	TGTGCCAGCAGCTTAGGACGCGCAGCGGCTCCTTTCTTT
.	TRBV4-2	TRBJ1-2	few	CASSQEQGLNYGYTF	TGTGCCAGCAGCCAAGAACAGGGACTAAACTATGGCTACACCTTC
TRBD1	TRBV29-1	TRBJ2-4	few	CSGMTGGGNIQYF	TGCAGCGGGATGACAGGGGGTGGAAACATTCAGTACTTC
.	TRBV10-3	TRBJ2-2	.	CAISELRDTGELFF	TGTGCCATCAGTGAGCTCCGGGACACCGGGGAGCTGTTTTTT
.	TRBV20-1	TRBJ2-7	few	CSASNGIYEQYF	TGCAGTGCTAGTAACGGCATATACGAGCAGTACTTC
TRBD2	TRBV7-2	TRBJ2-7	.	CASSPLGLAHYEQYF	TGTGCCAGCAGCCCATTGGGACTAGCGCACTACGAGCAGTACTTC
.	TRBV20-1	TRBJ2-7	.	CSARRDFSYEQYF	TGCAGTGCTAGACGGGACTTCTCCTACGAGCAGTACTTC
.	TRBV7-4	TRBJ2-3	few	CASSLEKTRGTDTQYF	TGTGCCAGCAGCTTAGAGAAAACCCGGGGCACAGATACGCAGTATTTT
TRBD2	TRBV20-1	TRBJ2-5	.	CSARGRLAPQEAQYF	TGCAGTGCTAGAGGGCGACTAGCACCCCAAGAGGCCCAGTACTTC
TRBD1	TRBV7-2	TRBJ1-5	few	CASSSGQGGDQPQHF	TGTGCCAGCAGCTCGGGACAGGGTGGTGATCAGCCCCAGCATTTT
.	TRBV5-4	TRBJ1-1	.	CASSPETGGLYEAFF	TGTGCCAGCAGCCCCGAGACTGGCGGACTATATGAAGCTTTCTTT
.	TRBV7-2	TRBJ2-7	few	CASSSSQQREQYF	TGTGCCAGCAGCTCTTCTCAACAGCGGGAGCAGTACTTC
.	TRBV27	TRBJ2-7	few	CASRQGTGASYEQYF	TGTGCCAGCAGGCAGGGAACCGGGGCCTCCTACGAGCAGTACTTC
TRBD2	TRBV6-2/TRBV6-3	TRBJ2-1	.	CASSYHLLAGVGNEQFF	TGTGCCAGCAGTTACCATCTATTAGCGGGAGTTGGCAATGAGCAGTTCTTC
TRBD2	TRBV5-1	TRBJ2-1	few	CASSLGSSGPYNEQFF	TGCGCCAGCAGCTTGGGGTCTAGCGGGCCGTACAATGAGCAGTTCTTC
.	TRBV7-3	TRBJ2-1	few	CASSSRYSSYNEQFF	TGTGCCAGCAGCTCACGGTATAGCTCCTACAATGAGCAGTTCTTC
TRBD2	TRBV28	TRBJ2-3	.	CATGGEEGFTDTQYF	TGTGCCACTGGGGGGGAAGAGGGATTCACAGATACGCAGTATTTT
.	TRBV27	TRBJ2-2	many	CASSLRLGNTGELFF	TGTGCCAGCAGTTTACGACTAGGAAACACCGGGGAGCTGTTTTTT
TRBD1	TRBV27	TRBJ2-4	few	CASSRFGLGQSNIQYF	TGTGCCAGCAGTAGATTCGGCTTGGGACAGTCCAACATTCAGTACTTC
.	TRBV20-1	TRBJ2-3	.	CSARDGLPLSTDTQYF	TGCAGTGCTAGGGATGGCCTACCCCTTAGCACAGATACGCAGTATTTT
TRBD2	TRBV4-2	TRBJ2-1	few	CASSRLALAGGMEQFF	TGTGCCAGCAGCCGACTCGCTTTAGCGGGAGGTATGGAGCAGTTCTTC